The 27 T cell receptor beta chains below come from one sample, sequenced in a study of memory CD4+ T cells and cytomegalovirus serostatus. Single viable CD3+CD4+CD8-CD45RO+ cells were sorted as the memory CD4+ T cells. The table came from immunoSEQ multiplex PCR; TCRdb's copy has only in-frame clones and leaves some out. This table has around 50,000 clones, about 73% appearing once. The sequenced material came from memory CD4+ T cells from blood. The receptors shown here come from an adult in good health and CMV-seronegative.

The V call is TRBV28, the J call TRBJ1-5; 10 nucleotides align to TRBD1. CDR1 is MDHEN, CDR2 SYDVKM, per germline. Trimming removed 4 bases from V and 3 bases from J; junction bases left unmatched: 3. The CDR3 runs 15 residues. For the CDR3, the DNA is TGTGCCAGCAGTTCGGGACAGGGGCTCAATCAGCCCCAGCATTTT. It encodes CASSSGQGLNQPQHF.

This chain uses TRBV5-1 with TRBJ1-5; D possibly corresponds to TRBD1 (5 bases). Germline V gives CDR1 SGHRS, CDR2 YFSETQ. The V end was cut by 4 bases, the J end by 7 bases, with 15 bases between. This CDR3 has 14 amino acids. For the CDR3, the DNA is TGCGCCAGCAGCCGAGACGGGGGTGGGCAGCCCCAGCATTTT. As protein: CASSRDGGGQPQHF.

The genes are TRBV10-1 and TRBJ2-5; 8 nucleotides match TRBD2. V dropped 0 bases and J dropped 1; count of bases not matched to a gene: 4. The germline V gene has CDR1 WNHNN and CDR2 SYGVQD (reference sequence). This CDR3 is 16 amino acids long. CDR3 protein: CASSESAGGGQETQYF. The CDR3 bases are TGCGCCAGCAGTGAGTCGGCGGGGGGCGGCCAAGAGACCCAGTACTTC.

The chain is built from TRBV7-3 and TRBJ2-2, with D hard to call. Trimming pared 3 bases from V and 6 bases from J, leaving 11 bases between. This CDR3 contains 14 residues. CDR1 and CDR2 from the germline V gene are SGHTA and FQGTGA. The chain's CDR3 is CASSFRNSAGELFF. CDR3 bases: TGTGCCAGCAGCTTTCGCAATTCGGCCGGGGAGCTGTTTTTT.

The chain is built from TRBV14 and TRBJ2-7; 7 positions agree with TRBD1. V lost 6 bases to trimming and J lost 6 bases; unmatched junction nucleotides: 8. The CDR3 runs to 13 residues. The germline V gene has CDR1 SGHDN and CDR2 FVKESK. The CDR3 region has the DNA TGTGCCAGCAGTCTAAGACAGGGTAGCGAGCAGTACTTC. Translation: CASSLRQGSEQYF.

The CDR3, as DNA: TGTGCCAGCAGTAAGACAGTTACACAGTTCTTC. Translating it yields CASSKTVTQFF. The rearrangement uses TRBV2 and TRBJ2-1, with D perhaps matching TRBD1 (5 bases). V lost 5 bases to trimming and J lost 13 bases, with 12 bases between them. Germline CDR1 SNHLY, CDR2 FYNNEI. CDR3 length: 11 residues.

This rearrangement joins TRBV28 to TRBJ2-7; 8 bases align to TRBD1. Germline CDR1 MDHEN, CDR2 SYDVKM. The CDR3 has 17 residues. With 7 bases clipped from V and 6 bases from J, the junction kept 20 bases outside the gene matches. The DNA for the CDR3 is TGTGCCAGCACCCAACCGAGAGGACAGGGCCCCGGTTCCGAGCAGTACTTC. Translating it yields CASTQPRGQGPGSEQYF.

The rearrangement uses TRBV18 and TRBJ2-7; D is uncertain. Germline CDR1 KGHSH, CDR2 LQKENI. V dropped 3 bases and J dropped 1 base, with 10 bases sitting between them. The CDR3 covers 14 residues. The CDR3, as DNA: TGTGCCAGCTCACCCGGTGTTGGGTCCTACGAGCAGTACTTC. Translating gives CASSPGVGSYEQYF. Full variable domain (remainder filled in from reference TRBV18 and TRBJ2-7): NAGVMQNPRHLVRRRGQEARLRCSPMKGHSHVYWYRQLPEEGLKFMVYLQKENIIDESGMPKERFSAEFPKEGPSILRIQQVVRGDSAAYFCASSPGVGSYEQYFGPGTRLTVT.

The CDR3 sequence: CASSLWGLGSYNEQFF. Here the CDR3 DNA reads TGTGCCAGCAGCTTGTGGGGGCTGGGGTCCTACAATGAGCAGTTCTTC. The rearrangement links TRBV11-1 to TRBJ2-1; D might be TRBD1 (6 bases). This CDR3 has 16 amino acids. CDR1 is SGHAT, CDR2 FQDESV, per germline (reference sequence). Trimming removed 3 bases at V and 1 base at J, with 13 bases between.

This clone was detected once. The genes are TRBV5-4 and TRBJ1-2; D call uncertain. V shed 0 bases and J shed 0 bases, with 9 bases lying between them. The CDR3 runs to 15 residues. In germline, CDR1 is SGHNT, CDR2 YYREEE (reference sequence). CDR3 DNA: TGTGCCAGCAGCTTGGACCAGGCACCTAACTATGGCTACACCTTC. Its protein is CASSLDQAPNYGYTF.

The chain links TRBV30 to TRBJ1-2; D gene unclear. The V gene's germline CDR1 is GTSNPN and CDR2 SVGIG (reference sequence). Trimming stripped 0 bases from V and 4 bases from J, with 12 bases between. There are 14 residues in the CDR3. The CDR3 region has the DNA TGTGCCTGGAGTGTACACAGTGGCGGCTATGGCTACACCTTC. It encodes CAWSVHSGGYGYTF.

The rearrangement uses TRBV7-9 and TRBJ2-5; 7 positions match TRBD2. The germline CDR1 and CDR2 sequences are SEHNR and FQNEAQ (reference sequence). With 6 bases clipped from V and 7 bases from J, the junction kept 14 bases outside the gene matches. This CDR3 contains 15 residues. The CDR3 spells CASSTGLGYLGTQYF. CDR3 DNA sequence: TGTGCCAGCAGTACCGGACTAGGCTACTTAGGGACCCAGTACTTC.

The chain links TRBV18 to TRBJ1-2; 9 bases map to TRBD1. J gave up 8 bases and V 1 base, and 8 bases lay outside the gene matches. The V gene's germline CDR1 is KGHSH and CDR2 LQKENI. This CDR3 has 15 residues. CDR3 in DNA: TGTGCCAGCTCACCACAGCGAGGACAGGGGAACGGCTACACCTTC. The encoded protein is CASSPQRGQGNGYTF. The full variable domain, completed using reference TRBV18 and TRBJ1-2, is NAGVMQNPRHLVRRRGQEARLRCSPMKGHSHVYWYRQLPEEGLKFMVYLQKENIIDESGMPKERFSAEFPKEGPSILRIQQVVRGDSAAYFCASSPQRGQGNGYTFGSGTRLTVV.

V gene TRBV5-4 combines with J gene TRBJ2-7; TRBD2 agrees at 8 bases. Germline CDR1 reads SGHNT; CDR2 reads YYREEE (reference sequence). V dropped 4 bases and J dropped 3; count of bases not matched to a gene: 9. The CDR3 has 15 residues. The DNA for the CDR3 is TGTGCCAGCAGCCCCGGGGGTAGCGGGAACTACGAGCAGTACTTC. Protein: CASSPGGSGNYEQYF.

The chain has TRBV19 and TRBJ2-7, with a weak D call TRBD2 (6 bases). V gave up 10 bases and J gave up 6 bases, with 22 bases separating them. Germline V gene data show CDR1 as LNHDA and CDR2 as SQIVND (reference sequence). The CDR3 runs to 14 residues. Here the CDR3 reads CATRDLDTRSEQYF. The DNA of the CDR3 is TGTGCCACTCGGGACTTAGATACCCGTAGCGAGCAGTACTTC.

In its sample, this clone was seen a few times. The rearrangement uses TRBV5-1 and TRBJ2-7, with 8 bases identical to TRBD1. The V gene end was trimmed by 3 bases and the J gene end by 5 bases; junction bases not matched to a gene: 10. The CDR3 totals 15 residues. Per the germline V gene, CDR1 is SGHRS and CDR2 is YFSETQ. In DNA, the CDR3 is TGCGCCAGCAGCTCAGGACAGGGCCGAGACCACGAGCAGTACTTC. It yields the protein CASSSGQGRDHEQYF.

CDR3 loop: CAIRRQGQDTEAFF. The CDR3, as DNA: TGTGCCATCAGGAGACAGGGTCAGGACACTGAAGCTTTCTTT. The chain joins TRBV10-3 to TRBJ1-1; 7 bases match TRBD1. CDR1 ENHRY and CDR2 SYGVKD come from the germline V gene. J was trimmed by 3 bases and V by 6 bases; bases with no gene match: 7. This CDR3 region has 14 residues.

This chain joins TRBV7-9 and TRBJ2-7, with D unclear. The CDR3 covers 14 residues. CDR1 SEHNR and CDR2 FQNEAQ come from the germline V gene (reference sequence). V was trimmed by 0 bases and J by 2 bases, leaving 8 bases between them. For the CDR3, the DNA is TGTGCCAGCAGCTTAGCGGGCGGAACCTACGAGCAGTACTTC. Protein product: CASSLAGGTYEQYF.

The chain carries TRBV28 and TRBJ1-2; unclear D gene. The germline CDR1 and CDR2 sequences are MDHEN and SYDVKM. The CDR3 covers 12 residues. Trimming cost V 7 bases and J 7 bases, with 13 bases left between them. CDR3 region: CASTVGTAGYTF. In DNA, the CDR3 is TGTGCCAGCACCGTAGGAACGGCTGGCTACACCTTC.

This sequence joins TRBV27 and TRBJ1-5; D remains ambiguous. The germline V gene has CDR1 MNHEY and CDR2 SMNVEV (reference sequence). This CDR3 contains 15 residues. V gave up 3 bases and J gave up 0 bases, with 9 bases separating them. CDR3 amino acids: CASSFRENSNQPQHF. Here the CDR3 DNA reads TGTGCCAGCAGTTTTAGAGAAAATAGCAATCAGCCCCAGCATTTT.

This clone showed up just a few times. The chain uses TRBV30 and TRBJ1-1; D is perhaps TRBD1 (6 bases). The length of the CDR3 is 12 residues. CDR1 GTSNPN and CDR2 SVGIG come from the germline V gene (reference sequence). V lost 3 bases and J 5 bases, leaving 10 bases between the germline ends. CDR3 DNA sequence: TGTGCCTGGAGGGGGGCGAGAACTGAAGCTTTCTTT. Its protein product is CAWRGARTEAFF.

V and J are TRBV6-6 and TRBJ1-1; no definite D call. Trimming shortened V by 4 bases and J by 11 bases, and 11 bases separated the two germline ends. Germline values: CDR1 MNHNY, CDR2 SVGAGI (reference sequence). The CDR3 loop spans 11 amino acids. The CDR3 DNA reads as TGTGCCAGCAGTTCCCAAAAAGGGGCTTTCTTT. It is translated as CASSSQKGAFF.

This clone has a handful of counts. The genes are TRBV27 and TRBJ2-2, with TRBD1 as a possible D gene (6 bases). This CDR3 contains 15 residues. The V gene lost 6 bases and the J gene lost 1 base, with 12 bases spanning the gap. CDR1 and CDR2 (germline): MNHEY, SMNVEV (reference sequence). The CDR3 sequence: CASSKGHMNTGELFF. The DNA for the CDR3 is TGTGCCAGCAGCAAGGGACATATGAACACCGGGGAGCTGTTTTTT.

The sample holds a few counts of this clone. V usage is TRBV2 and J usage is TRBJ2-7; TRBD2 might be the D (5 bases). The CDR3 loop spans 13 amino acids. The V and J ends lost 6 bases and 0 bases respectively, with 9 bases between them. CDR1 and CDR2 (germline): SNHLY, FYNNEI. DNA of the CDR3: TGTGCCAGCAGGGACTGGCACTCCTACGAGCAGTACTTC. This codes for CASRDWHSYEQYF.

In its sample, this clone was seen a few times. This sample includes further DNA sequences coding for the same CDR3. The genes are TRBV2 and TRBJ1-2; D uncertain. Germline values: CDR1 SNHLY, CDR2 FYNNEI. Trimming stripped 3 bases from V and 4 bases from J, with 3 bases between. CDR3 length equals 11 residues. This CDR3 is CASSEVYGYTF. The CDR3 nucleotides are TGTGCCAGCAGTGAGGTCTATGGCTACACCTTC.

The rearrangement links TRBV10-2 to TRBJ1-3, with 7 positions matching TRBD1. CDR1 and CDR2 (germline): WSHSY, SAAADI. This CDR3 is 15 amino acids long. The J segment lost 4 bases and the V segment lost 3 bases, leaving 6 bases of the junction unmatched. CDR3: CASSEDRVSGNTIYF. The DNA of the CDR3 is TGCGCCAGCAGTGAAGACAGGGTCTCAGGAAACACCATATATTTT.

The chain has TRBV2 and TRBJ1-1, with TRBD1 as a possible D gene (5 bases). Germline V gene data show CDR1 as SNHLY and CDR2 as FYNNEI. The CDR3 has 16 residues. Trimming removed 5 bases from V and 5 bases from J, with 21 bases in between. The CDR3 nucleotides read TGTGCCAGCAGTCCGAAATCGGGGGTTACGAGGACTGAAGCTTTCTTT. It translates to CASSPKSGVTRTEAFF.